Below, 27 T cell receptor beta chains from the same sample are listed, as sequenced in a study of T-cell memory formation after mild COVID-19. Using its own MiXCR run on the 5' RACE reads, TCRdb lists one record per CDR3 protein. Here the sample spans about 400,000 distinct CDR3 sequences, around 24% being singletons. The sequenced sample consisted of PBMCs or a T cell subset sorted from them (not recorded which). Source of these receptors: an adult woman who had mild COVID-19 (a few samples of this study predate the infection). Cell type and time point are not known.

In this sample, this clonotype turned up many times. The chain has TRBV7-9 and TRBJ2-3; TRBD1 matches 7 bases. This CDR3 contains 16 residues. Looked up from germline, CDR1 is SEHNR and CDR2 is FQNEAQ (reference sequence). The V and J ends lost 2 bases and 2 bases, in that order; junction bases with no gene match: 7. The CDR3 spells CASSLPGQGDTDTQYF. CDR3 in DNA: TGTGCCAGCAGCTTACCGGGTCAGGGGGACACAGATACGCAGTATTTT.

This clonotype was recorded at least ten times. The CDR3 reads CASSKDSSSYNEQFF. In DNA, the CDR3 is TGTGCCAGCAGCAAGGACTCGAGCTCCTACAATGAGCAGTTCTTC. The V call is TRBV12-3 or TRBV12-4, the J call TRBJ2-1, with D perhaps TRBD2 (5 bases). Trimming left V 6 bases short and J 0 bases short, with 12 bases between. The CDR3 consists of 15 residues.

The V call is TRBV10-3, the J call TRBJ2-2, with 9 bases matching TRBD1. Trimming at V came to 2 bases and at J to 7 bases, leaving 11 bases not matched to a gene. Germline V lookup: CDR1 ENHRY, CDR2 SYGVKD. This CDR3 spans 17 amino acids. CDR3 in DNA: TGTGCCATCAGTGAGGGACAGGGGCTCTCCAGAGGCGGGGAGCTGTTTTTT. Its translation: CAISEGQGLSRGGELFF.

This clonotype appeared many times. The chain carries TRBV5-1 and TRBJ1-3, with D tentatively TRBD1 (6 bases). CDR1 SGHRS and CDR2 YFSETQ come from the germline V gene. V was shortened by 0 bases and J by 4 bases, with 11 bases between the two germline ends. There are 15 residues in the CDR3. The chain's CDR3 is CASSLAQGSGNTIYF. CDR3 DNA: TGCGCCAGCAGCTTGGCGCAGGGGTCAGGAAACACCATATATTTT.

This rearrangement joins TRBV7-9 to TRBJ1-2, with D possibly TRBD1 on 6 matching bases. V lost 5 bases, J lost 8 bases, and 21 bases lay in between. The CDR3 is 15 residues long. Per germline, CDR1 SEHNR and CDR2 FQNEAQ (reference sequence). The CDR3 DNA follows: TGTGCCAGCAGCCCGGGCGGGTTGACAGGACTGGGCTACACCTTC. Its protein is CASSPGGLTGLGYTF.

The rearrangement uses TRBV28 and TRBJ2-2; 12 bases map to TRBD2. Germline CDR1 reads MDHEN; CDR2 reads SYDVKM. V lost 3 bases and J lost 7; bases outside the gene matches: 6. CDR3 size: 16 residues. In DNA, the CDR3 is TGTGCCAGCAGTTTCCCCCGGACTAGCGGGGACGGGGAGCTGTTTTTT. The encoded protein is CASSFPRTSGDGELFF.

The V gene is TRBV20-1, the J gene TRBJ1-5, with 9 bases that match TRBD1. This CDR3 contains 20 residues. The junction had 23 bases not matched to a gene; V was cut back by 1 base and J by 7 bases. The V gene's germline CDR1 is DFQATT and CDR2 SNEGSKA (reference sequence). CDR3 bases: TGCAGTGCTAGAGCCGGAGGGACGGGACAGGGTATTAGGGCCCAACAGCCCCAGCATTTT. Protein product: CSARAGGTGQGIRAQQPQHF.

In this sample, this clonotype turned up a few times. The chain links TRBV4-1 to TRBJ1-2; D is unresolved. CDR1 and CDR2 (germline): MGHRA, YSYEKL. V was shortened by 5 bases and J by 4 bases, with 14 bases between the two germline ends. There are 14 residues in the CDR3. This CDR3 reads CASSLRGGSYGYTF. In nucleotides, the CDR3 is TGCGCCAGCAGCTTACGGGGAGGAAGCTATGGCTACACCTTC.

The sample holds a few counts of this clonotype. The chain recombines TRBV7-9 with TRBJ2-7; D might be TRBD2 (6 bases). This CDR3 spans 16 amino acids. Germline CDR1 and CDR2: SEHNR and FQNEAQ (reference sequence). The germline V and J ends were trimmed by 0 bases and 5 bases, with 17 bases remaining between them. The CDR3 reads CASSLASGEAMDEQYF. The CDR3 coding sequence is TGTGCCAGCAGCTTAGCTAGCGGTGAAGCGATGGACGAGCAGTACTTC.

This clonotype occurred a few times. J is TRBJ2-5 and V is TRBV7-2; 10 nucleotides align to TRBD2. Germline CDR1 is SGHTA and CDR2 is FQGNSA. V was clipped by 6 bases and J by 3 bases; unmatched bases: 10. The CDR3 length is 16 residues. The CDR3 is CASRSLAGPMKETQYF. CDR3 in DNA: TGTGCCAGCAGGTCACTAGCGGGACCCATGAAAGAGACCCAGTACTTC.

This clonotype was seen more than once but under ten times. The chain uses TRBV9 and TRBJ2-5; TRBD1 or TRBD2 may be the D gene (6 bases each). This CDR3 is 14 amino acids long. The V and J ends lost 0 bases and 5 bases respectively, with 11 bases between them. CDR1 SGDLS and CDR2 YYNGEE come from the germline V gene. In DNA, the CDR3 is TGTGCCAGCAGCGTAGGGGGGGCCGAGGAGACCCAGTACTTC. It is translated as CASSVGGAEETQYF. The complete variable domain, with remaining parts taken from reference TRBV9 and TRBJ2-5, reads DSGVTQTPKHLITATGQRVTLRCSPRSGDLSVYWYQQSLDQGLQFLIQYYNGEERAKGNILERFSAQQFPDLHSELNLSSLELGDSALYFCASSVGGAEETQYFGPGTRLLVL.

The chain carries TRBV25-1 and TRBJ1-1; D possibly corresponds to TRBD1 (6 bases). V lost 5 bases and J 5 bases, leaving 21 bases between the germline ends. Germline V gene sequence: CDR1 MGHDK, CDR2 SYGVNS. CDR3 length: 16 amino acids. CDR3 residues: CASSKDRTLSGTEAFF. The CDR3 DNA reads TGTGCCAGCAGTAAGGACAGAACACTCAGCGGGACTGAAGCTTTCTTT.

In this sample, this clonotype turned up a few times. The chain uses TRBV12-3 or TRBV12-4 and TRBJ2-3, with 8 nucleotides matching TRBD2. The CDR3 extends over 14 amino acids. J was trimmed by 7 bases and V by 8 bases; bases with no gene match: 11. DNA of the CDR3: TGTGCCAGCGGAATGACGCGGGGGGCGAATACGCAGTATTTT. Its protein product is CASGMTRGANTQYF.

At least ten counts were recorded for this clonotype. The chain combines TRBV19 with TRBJ2-7, with 11 nucleotides matching TRBD1. Germline V gene lookup returns CDR1 LNHDA and CDR2 SQIVND (reference sequence). There are 15 residues in the CDR3. J was trimmed by 5 bases and V by 6 bases; bases with no gene match: 9. CDR3 bases: TGTGCCAGTAGCGCTCCGGGACAGGGGGTGCACGAGCAGTACTTC. Translation gives CASSAPGQGVHEQYF.

The chain recombines TRBV6-5 with TRBJ1-5; 8 nucleotides agree with TRBD1. CDR1 MNHEY and CDR2 SVGAGI come from the germline V gene. J gave up 5 bases and V 6 bases, and 6 bases lay outside the gene matches. The CDR3 length is 14 residues. The CDR3 spells CASRSGQGHQPQHF. For the CDR3, the DNA is TGTGCCAGCAGATCTGGACAGGGTCATCAGCCCCAGCATTTT.

This chain connects TRBV9 to TRBJ2-5; 9 nucleotides align to TRBD2. The CDR3 contains 17 residues. After removal of 0 bases from V and 4 bases from J, the junction contained 10 bases not matched to a gene. From germline, CDR1 is SGDLS and CDR2 YYNGEE. The CDR3 is CASSVEGGRAGVETQYF. The CDR3 region has the DNA TGTGCCAGCAGCGTAGAGGGCGGGAGGGCCGGAGTAGAGACCCAGTACTTC.

The chain combines TRBV21-1 with TRBJ1-2. TRBV21-1 constitutes a pseudogene. The CDR3 consists of 12 residues. The CDR3 protein is CASSKVGNCYTF. The CDR3 bases are TGTGCCAGCAGCAAAGTGGGGAATTGCTACACCTTC.

This clonotype turned up a few times. The V and J genes are TRBV20-1 and TRBJ2-3; possible D gene TRBD2, 5 bases. There are 15 residues in the CDR3. The germline CDR1 and CDR2 sequences are DFQATT and SNEGSKA (reference sequence). Trimming removed 2 bases at V and 2 bases at J, with 14 bases between. In DNA, the CDR3 is TGCAGTGCTAGATTTGGGAGTCGGGCCACAGATACGCAGTATTTT. It translates to CSARFGSRATDTQYF.

In this sample, this clonotype turned up a few times. The chain combines TRBV6-2 or TRBV6-3 with TRBJ2-7; D is ambiguous. The V end lost 6 bases, the J end lost 1 base, and 16 bases lay between the germline ends. The CDR3 contains 15 residues. Germline CDR1 is MNHEY and CDR2 is SVGEGT. The CDR3 sequence is CASRSPGLSSYEQYF. DNA of the CDR3: TGTGCCAGCAGATCCCCCGGGTTGTCTTCCTACGAGCAGTACTTC.

This clonotype has a handful of counts. This chain connects TRBV7-2 to TRBJ2-2; D is ambiguous. Trimming removed 0 bases from V and 1 base from J, with 9 bases in between. Germline assignment: CDR1 SGHTA and CDR2 FQGNSA. The CDR3 runs 16 residues. The CDR3 loop reads CASSLAERGNTGELFF. Here the CDR3 DNA reads TGTGCCAGCAGCTTAGCGGAGCGAGGGAACACCGGGGAGCTGTTTTTT.

Only a few counts were recorded for this clonotype. The V gene is TRBV9, the J gene TRBJ2-7; D may be TRBD1 (6 bases). Trimming removed 0 bases at V and 4 bases at J, with 11 bases between. This CDR3 has 14 amino acids. Looked up from germline, CDR1 is SGDLS and CDR2 is YYNGEE. CDR3 DNA sequence: TGTGCCAGCAGCGTAGCAGGGGACGGATACGAGCAGTACTTC. This encodes CASSVAGDGYEQYF.

This clonotype was counted at least ten times. This rearrangement joins TRBV5-1 to TRBJ1-1; D is uncertain. Trimming cost V 4 bases and J 2 bases, with 12 bases left between them. This CDR3 spans 14 amino acids. The germline gives CDR1 SGHRS, CDR2 YFSETQ. CDR3 bases: TGCGCCAGCAGCCCCTCAGGCCTCAACACTGAAGCTTTCTTT. This gives the protein CASSPSGLNTEAFF.

This clonotype was found a few times. V and J are TRBV12-3 or TRBV12-4 and TRBJ1-2, with D perhaps matching TRBD1 (5 bases). V lost 7 bases and J lost 2, with 17 bases in between. This CDR3 has 15 residues. CDR3 residues: CASKPSGLWNYGYTF. The CDR3, as DNA: TGTGCCAGCAAACCTTCAGGGTTATGGAACTATGGCTACACCTTC.

This clonotype was seen only once. V gene TRBV7-3 combines with J gene TRBJ2-3; D is unresolved. Germline V gene data show CDR1 as SGHTA and CDR2 as FQGTGA. Trimming pared 3 bases from V and 8 bases from J, leaving 21 bases between. The CDR3 is 16 residues long. For the CDR3, the DNA is TGTGCCAGCAGCTTCCAACCCATCGGTACCCAGTCTACGCAGTATTTT. As protein: CASSFQPIGTQSTQYF.

V and J are TRBV18 and TRBJ2-1, with no clear D. V was pared by 3 bases and J by 10 bases, with 10 bases between. This CDR3 comprises 12 residues. Per the germline V gene, CDR1 is KGHSH and CDR2 is LQKENI. The CDR3 spells CASSPPTEEQFF. As DNA, the CDR3 is TGTGCCAGCTCACCCCCAACGGAGGAGCAGTTCTTC.

V usage is TRBV20-1 and J usage is TRBJ1-2; D uncertain. Per germline, CDR1 DFQATT and CDR2 SNEGSKA (reference sequence). Between the trimmed V and J ends, which lost 1 base and 6 bases, there was a span of 9 bases. The CDR3 has 12 amino acids. The CDR3 DNA reads as TGCAGTGCTAGAGCGGCAGCGAATGGCTACACCTTC. Translating it yields CSARAAANGYTF.

This clonotype turned up a few times. The CDR3 DNA is TGTGCCACCAGTCCAGTCTCTAGCAATCAGCCCCAGCATTTT. Translating gives CATSPVSSNQPQHF. This rearrangement joins TRBV24-1 to TRBJ1-5; no reliable D call. CDR3 size: 14 residues. V was cut by 6 bases and J by 0 bases, with 8 bases left in between. CDR1 and CDR2 (germline): KGHDR, SFDVKD.